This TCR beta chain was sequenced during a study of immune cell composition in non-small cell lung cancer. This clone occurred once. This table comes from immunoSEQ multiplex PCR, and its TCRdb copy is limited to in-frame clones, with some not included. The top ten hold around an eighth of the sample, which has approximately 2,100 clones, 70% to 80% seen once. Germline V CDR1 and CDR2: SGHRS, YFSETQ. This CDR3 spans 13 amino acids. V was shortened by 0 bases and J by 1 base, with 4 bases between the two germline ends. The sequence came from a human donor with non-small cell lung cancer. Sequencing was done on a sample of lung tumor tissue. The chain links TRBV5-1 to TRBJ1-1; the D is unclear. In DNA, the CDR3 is TGCGCCAGCAGCTTGGCAGAGAACACTGAAGCTTTCTTT. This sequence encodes CASSLAENTEAFF.